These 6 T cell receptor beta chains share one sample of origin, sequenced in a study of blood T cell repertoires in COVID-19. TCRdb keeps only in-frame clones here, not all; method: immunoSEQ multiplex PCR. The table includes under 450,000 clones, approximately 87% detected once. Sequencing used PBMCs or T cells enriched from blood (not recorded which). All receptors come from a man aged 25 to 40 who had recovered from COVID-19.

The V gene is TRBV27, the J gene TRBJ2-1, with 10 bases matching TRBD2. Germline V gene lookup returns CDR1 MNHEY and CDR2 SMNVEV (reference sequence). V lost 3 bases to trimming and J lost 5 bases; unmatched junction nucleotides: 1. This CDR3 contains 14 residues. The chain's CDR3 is CASSFLAGDNEQFF. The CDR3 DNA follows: TGTGCCAGCAGTTTCCTAGCGGGGGACAATGAGCAGTTCTTC.

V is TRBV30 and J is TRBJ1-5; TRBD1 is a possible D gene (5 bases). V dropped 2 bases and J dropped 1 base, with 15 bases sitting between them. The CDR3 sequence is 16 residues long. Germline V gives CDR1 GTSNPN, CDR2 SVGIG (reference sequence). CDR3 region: CAWSLVGGMSNQPQHF. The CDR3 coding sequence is TGTGCCTGGAGTCTGGTCGGGGGGATGAGCAATCAGCCCCAGCATTTT.

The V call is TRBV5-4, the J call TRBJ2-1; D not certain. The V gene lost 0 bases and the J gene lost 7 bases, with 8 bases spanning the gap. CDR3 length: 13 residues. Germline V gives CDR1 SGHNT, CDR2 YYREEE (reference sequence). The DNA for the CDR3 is TGTGCCAGCAGCTTGGCTGGGCCTAATGAGCAGTTCTTC. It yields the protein CASSLAGPNEQFF. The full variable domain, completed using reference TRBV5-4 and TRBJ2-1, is ETGVTQSPTHLIKTRGQQVTLRCSSQSGHNTVSWYQQALGQGPQFIFQYYREEENGRGNFPPRFSGLQFPNYSSELNVNALELDDSALYLCASSLAGPNEQFFGPGTRLTVL.

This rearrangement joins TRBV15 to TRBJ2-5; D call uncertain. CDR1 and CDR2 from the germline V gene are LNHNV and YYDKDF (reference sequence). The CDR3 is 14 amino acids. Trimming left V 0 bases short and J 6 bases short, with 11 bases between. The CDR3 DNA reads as TGTGCCACCAGCAGAGATCGGGTTGAGAAGACCCAGTACTTC. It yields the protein CATSRDRVEKTQYF.

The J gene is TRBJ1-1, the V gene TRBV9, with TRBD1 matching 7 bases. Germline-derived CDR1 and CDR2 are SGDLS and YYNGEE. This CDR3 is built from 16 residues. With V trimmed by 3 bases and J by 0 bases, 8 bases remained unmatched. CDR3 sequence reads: CASSAYRGPMNTEAFF. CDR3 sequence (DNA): TGTGCCAGCAGCGCCTACAGGGGCCCTATGAACACTGAAGCTTTCTTT.

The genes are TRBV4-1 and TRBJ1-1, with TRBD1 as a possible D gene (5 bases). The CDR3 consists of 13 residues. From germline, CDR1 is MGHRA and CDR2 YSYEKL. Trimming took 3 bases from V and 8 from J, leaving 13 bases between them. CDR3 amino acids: CASSHGHADEAFF. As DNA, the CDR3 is TGCGCCAGCAGCCATGGACATGCCGACGAAGCTTTCTTT.